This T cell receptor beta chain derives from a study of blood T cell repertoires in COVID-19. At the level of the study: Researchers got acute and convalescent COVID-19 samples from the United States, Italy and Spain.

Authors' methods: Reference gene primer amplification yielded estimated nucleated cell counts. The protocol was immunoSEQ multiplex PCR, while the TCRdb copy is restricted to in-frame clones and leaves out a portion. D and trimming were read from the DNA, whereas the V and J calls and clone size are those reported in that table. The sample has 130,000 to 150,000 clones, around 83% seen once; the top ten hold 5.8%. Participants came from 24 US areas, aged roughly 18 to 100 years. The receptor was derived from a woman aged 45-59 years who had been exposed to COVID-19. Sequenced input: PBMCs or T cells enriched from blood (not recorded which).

The CDR3 sequence is CASSIDGTTGGAFF. Here the CDR3 DNA reads TGTGCCAGTAGTATAGACGGTACCACGGGTGGGGCTTTCTTT. The V and J genes are TRBV19 and TRBJ1-1; D is undetermined. Germline lookup yields CDR1 LNHDA and CDR2 SQIVND (reference sequence). CDR3 length: 14 residues. V lost 0 bases and J lost 11, with 16 bases in between.